This entry lists 10 T cell receptor beta chains sequenced from one sample in a study of T cells after yellow fever vaccination. One entry per CDR3 protein results from TCRdb running MiXCR on the 5' RACE reads. The sample has some 290,000 distinct CDR3 sequences; about 10% are singletons. The sample consisted of CD4+ T cells sorted from PBMCs, taken 45 days after the yellow fever booster vaccination. The receptors derive from a man aged 18 to 30 who received the YFV17D yellow fever vaccine.

This chain uses TRBV9 with TRBJ2-1; TRBD1 might be the D (6 bases). Germline CDR1 and CDR2: SGDLS and YYNGEE. V dropped 0 bases and J dropped 1 base, with 11 bases sitting between them. This CDR3 has 16 residues. The CDR3 loop reads CASSVATGWSYNEQFF. Here the CDR3 DNA reads TGTGCCAGCAGCGTAGCCACAGGGTGGTCCTACAATGAGCAGTTCTTC. The entire variable domain, with the rest obtained from reference TRBV9 and TRBJ2-1, is as follows: DSGVTQTPKHLITATGQRVTLRCSPRSGDLSVYWYQQSLDQGLQFLIQYYNGEERAKGNILERFSAQQFPDLHSELNLSSLELGDSALYFCASSVATGWSYNEQFFGPGTRLTVL.

The rearrangement links TRBV7-9 to TRBJ2-2; maybe TRBD1 (5 bases). Trimming removed 3 bases at V and 1 base at J, with 18 bases between. This CDR3 comprises 18 residues. The germline V gene encodes CDR1 SEHNR and CDR2 FQNEAQ (reference sequence). DNA of the CDR3: TGTGCCAGCAGCTTGGAACCCTACAGGAGAGGGAACACCGGGGAGCTGTTTTTT. Protein: CASSLEPYRRGNTGELFF.

There are a few counts of this clonotype. The chain joins TRBV6-1 to TRBJ2-7, with D uncertain. The germline CDR1 and CDR2 sequences are MNHNS and SASEGT. This CDR3 spans 11 amino acids. Deletions cut 3 bases from V and 3 bases from J, with 3 bases between. CDR3 amino acids: CASSEYYEQYV. The DNA for the CDR3 is TGTGCCAGCAGTGAGTACTACGAGCAGTACGTC.

This clonotype occurred a few times. The rearrangement links TRBV27 to TRBJ2-5, with TRBD1 as a possible D gene (6 bases). Deletions cut 5 bases from V and 5 bases from J, with 18 bases between. CDR3 length: 15 residues. Per the germline V gene, CDR1 is MNHEY and CDR2 is SMNVEV (reference sequence). CDR3 region: CASSPSSRGRETQYF. The CDR3 DNA sequence: TGTGCCAGCAGTCCCAGCTCCAGGGGTAGGGAGACCCAGTACTTC.

This clonotype was observed a handful of times. The chain is built from TRBV15 and TRBJ1-2; D gene unclear. Germline V gene sequence: CDR1 LNHNV, CDR2 YYDKDF (reference sequence). The CDR3 totals 14 residues. Trimming cost V 0 bases and J 2 bases, with 7 bases left between them. The CDR3, as DNA: TGTGCCACCAGCAGAGATCTAGGGAACTATGGCTACACCTTC. Translated, it gives CATSRDLGNYGYTF. The full variable domain, its missing parts supplied by reference TRBV15 and TRBJ1-2, is DAMVIQNPRYQVTQFGKPVTLSCSQTLNHNVMYWYQQKSSQAPKLLFHYYDKDFNNEADTPDNFQSRRPNTSFCFLDIRSPGLGDTAMYLCATSRDLGNYGYTFGSGTRLTVV.

The table lists this clonotype with many counts. The chain joins TRBV10-3 to TRBJ1-1; no firm D call. Trimming removed 0 bases at V and 3 bases at J, with 5 bases between. The CDR3 contains 13 residues. CDR1 and CDR2 from the germline V gene are ENHRY and SYGVKD. The CDR3 region is CAISESRDTEAFF. The CDR3 DNA reads as TGTGCCATCAGTGAGTCCCGGGACACTGAAGCTTTCTTT.

J is TRBJ1-1 and V is TRBV6-2 or TRBV6-3; D gene uncertain. Trimming took off 2 bases at V and 5 bases at J, with 18 bases between the two ends. Germline V CDR1 and CDR2: MNHEY, SVGEGT. CDR3 length: 16 amino acids. CDR3 residues: CASSYRPTSRRTEAFF. The CDR3 coding sequence is TGTGCCAGCAGTTACCGCCCTACTTCGAGACGGACTGAAGCTTTCTTT.

V gene TRBV5-1 combines with J gene TRBJ2-3; D gene unclear. V was pared by 7 bases and J by 6 bases, with 21 bases between. Germline CDR1 is SGHRS and CDR2 is YFSETQ. CDR3 length equals 15 residues. The CDR3 bases are TGCGCCAGCGGGCAAGTGTCGGGCCCACCCGATACGCAGTATTTT. Translated, it gives CASGQVSGPPDTQYF.

Points on this clonotype: Compared with germline, one end of the junction differs, possibly owing to a read error. The chain has TRBV10-3 and TRBJ2-3, with 9 bases matching TRBD2. CDR1 is ENHRY and CDR2 is SYGVKD in the germline V gene. This CDR3 has 17 residues. CDR3 DNA: TGTGTCATCAGTGAGTTCGGAGCGGGGGGTAGCACAGATACGCAGTATTTT. Translation: CVISEFGAGGSTDTQYF.

The V call is TRBV6-5, the J call TRBJ1-2; no clear D. The CDR3 runs 14 residues. Germline V lookup: CDR1 MNHEY, CDR2 SVGAGI. V lost 2 bases and J lost 2, with 9 bases in between. The CDR3 coding sequence is TGTGCCAGCAGTTACGACGGGCGAAACTATGGCTACACCTTC. Translating it yields CASSYDGRNYGYTF.